The source of this T cell receptor (beta chain) is a study of shared clonotypes between healthy human individuals. CDR1 is SGHNT and CDR2 is YYREEE in the germline V gene (reference sequence). The CDR3 sequence is 15 residues long. V lost 3 bases and J lost 2; bases outside the gene matches: 4. Regarding the study as a whole: Tissues were not sampled, only blood, and their repertoires likely differ.

Original handling: Filtering differed because ImmunoSEQ produced junction-only sequences that carried no quality scores. Sequenced by immunoSEQ multiplex PCR; TCRdb stores in-frame clones only, minus some. V, J and clone size are those of that table, while D and trimming were read from the DNA. The repertoire includes about 92,000 clones, roughly 50% of them detected once, and roughly 16% sits in the top ten. Of note for this clone: Its antigen is undetermined.

Specimen: PBMCs. The receptor was derived from a woman aged 40 to 49 in good health. Some clones in this sample may be carry-over from other donors' samples. The chain combines TRBV5-4 with TRBJ2-7, with TRBD1 matching 11 bases. The CDR3 DNA reads TGTGCCAGCAGCTCCCGGACAGGGGGCGCCTACGAGCAGTACTTC. It specifies CASSSRTGGAYEQYF.